This is a list of T cell receptor beta chains from one sample in a study of stem cell transplantation in POMP-related autoinflammatory disease. Sequencing was performed with immunoSEQ multiplex PCR; in TCRdb, only in-frame clones are kept and a portion is missing. The repertoire has some 29,000 clones, almost 90% of them found once; the top ten carry about 0.72%. Here the sequenced sample was CD4+ T cells from PBMCs, taken before stem cell transplantation. The receptors stem from a human donor with POMP-related autoinflammation and immune dysregulation (PRAID). Each CDR3 is given with its conserved first and last residue. The order of the fields is D gene, V gene, J gene, clone size, CDR3 protein, CDR3 DNA. A D gene is named only where the DNA matches it firmly. Clone size is shown for a subset of rows, as once, few, many or a class of expanded clone.

>NA|TRBV20-1|TRBJ2-1|once
CSARDSHEQFF
TGCAGTGCTAGAGATAGCCATGAGCAGTTCTTC
>NA|TRBV6-1|TRBJ1-1|NA
CASSPDRDWDTEAFF
TGTGCCAGCAGCCCGGATAGGGATTGGGACACTGAAGCTTTCTTT
>TRBD1|TRBV6-1|TRBJ2-2|NA
CASSDGTGAWAGELFF
TGTGCCAGCAGTGACGGGACAGGGGCGTGGGCCGGGGAGCTGTTTTTT
>NA|TRBV5-1|TRBJ1-1|NA
CASSRSVPAGTEAFF
TGCGCCAGCAGCCGATCCGTCCCTGCAGGCACTGAAGCTTTCTTT
>NA|TRBV29-1|TRBJ2-7|NA
CSVVRTSEEQYF
TGCAGCGTTGTCAGGACCAGTGAAGAGCAGTACTTC
>NA|TRBV6-6|TRBJ2-1|NA
CASKAGENEQFF
TGTGCCAGCAAAGCAGGGGAAAATGAGCAGTTCTTC
>NA|TRBV18|TRBJ1-1|once
CASSPDEYTEAFF
TGTGCCAGCTCACCCGACGAGTACACTGAAGCTTTCTTT
>NA|TRBV28|TRBJ1-2|few
CASSLSPWGTDGYTF
TGTGCCAGCAGTCTATCCCCTTGGGGGACTGATGGCTACACCTTC
>NA|TRBV29-1|TRBJ2-2|NA
CSALTRGRDTGELFF
TGCAGCGCTTTGACCCGAGGCCGGGACACCGGGGAGCTGTTTTTT
>NA|TRBV4-1|TRBJ1-4|NA
CASSRTQGLTNEKLFF
TGCGCCAGCAGCCGTACTCAGGGGCTGACTAATGAAAAACTGTTTTTT
>TRBD1|TRBV30|TRBJ1-6|NA
CAWSFSGQGNSPLHF
TGTGCCTGGAGTTTTTCGGGACAGGGAAATTCACCCCTCCACTTT
>NA|TRBV28|TRBJ1-1|NA
CASNEGFKFGSEAFF
TGTGCCAGCAACGAGGGGTTTAAGTTCGGGAGTGAAGCTTTCTTT
>NA|TRBV19|TRBJ2-2|NA
CASSQQNTGELFF
TGTGCCAGTAGCCAACAGAACACCGGGGAGCTGTTTTTT
>NA|TRBV27|TRBJ2-7|NA
CASSLVTSRTYEQYF
TGTGCCAGCAGTTTAGTAACAAGTAGGACCTACGAGCAGTACTTC
>TRBD2|TRBV15|TRBJ2-7|once
CATSRETSGRASYEQYF
TGTGCCACCAGCAGAGAAACTAGCGGGAGGGCTTCCTACGAGCAGTACTTC
>NA|TRBV10-3|TRBJ2-7|NA
CAISTTRAIPYEQYF
TGTGCCATCAGTACGACCAGGGCTATACCATACGAGCAGTACTTC
>NA|TRBV28|TRBJ2-7|NA
CASRALGEGPHYEQYF
TGTGCCAGCAGGGCCCTGGGAGAGGGGCCACACTACGAGCAGTACTTC
>NA|TRBV2|TRBJ2-7|NA
CASSGQGPYEQYF
TGTGCCAGCAGTGGTCAGGGGCCCTACGAGCAGTACTTC
>TRBD1|TRBV28|TRBJ2-5|NA
CASSPGTALGETQYF
TGTGCCAGCAGCCCCGGGACAGCCCTTGGGGAGACCCAGTACTTC
>NA|TRBV6-1|TRBJ1-3|NA
CASRKMVFGNTIYF
TGTGCCAGCAGAAAAATGGTATTTGGAAACACCATATATTTT
>NA|TRBV9|TRBJ2-7|NA
CASSVVYEQYF
TGTGCCAGCAGCGTAGTATACGAGCAGTACTTC
>TRBD1|TRBV4-2|TRBJ1-1|NA
CASTRQGRTEAFF
TGTGCCAGCACTAGACAGGGGAGAACTGAAGCTTTCTTT
>TRBD1|TRBV7-2|TRBJ1-2|NA
CASSWKGAGDYGYTF
TGTGCCAGCAGCTGGAAGGGGGCAGGGGACTATGGCTACACCTTC
>NA|TRBV4-1|TRBJ2-5|NA
CASSQDRGTDQETQYF
TGCGCCAGCAGCCAAGATAGGGGGACGGACCAAGAGACCCAGTACTTC
>TRBD1|TRBV5-1|TRBJ1-2|NA
CASSLKDRAHYGYTF
TGCGCCAGCAGCTTGAAGGACAGGGCCCACTATGGCTACACCTTC
>TRBD1|TRBV4-1|TRBJ1-6|NA
CASSHHGQGRGSPLHF
TGCGCCAGCAGCCACCATGGACAGGGCAGAGGTTCACCCCTCCACTTT
>TRBD1|TRBV4-1|TRBJ2-5|NA
CASSQMTGNQETQYF
TGCGCCAGCAGCCAAATGACAGGGAACCAAGAGACCCAGTACTTC
>NA|TRBV18|TRBJ2-1|NA
CASSPATGEGEQFF
TGTGCCAGCTCACCGGCGACAGGGGAGGGTGAGCAGTTCTTC
>NA|TRBV6-1|TRBJ1-2|NA
CASTDYNYGYTF
TGTGCCAGCACAGACTATAACTATGGCTACACCTTC
>NA|TRBV20-1|TRBJ2-1|NA
CSARGVDEQFF
TGCAGTGCCCGCGGGGTAGATGAGCAGTTCTTC
>NA|TRBV15|TRBJ1-2|NA
CATSRDWGGYTF
TGTGCCACCAGCAGAGATTGGGGAGGCTACACCTTC
>NA|TRBV4-1|TRBJ2-5|NA
CASSQEGAWETQYF
TGCGCCAGCAGCCAAGAGGGGGCATGGGAGACCCAGTACTTC
>TRBD1|TRBV5-5|TRBJ2-5|NA
CASSPGQVVETQYF
TGTGCCAGCAGCCCCGGACAGGTAGTAGAGACCCAGTACTTC
>TRBD2|TRBV4-1|TRBJ2-7|NA
CASSQDRGTSGGTYEQYF
TGCGCCAGCAGCCAAGATCGGGGGACTAGCGGGGGAACCTACGAGCAGTACTTC
>TRBD1|TRBV6-5|TRBJ2-7|NA
CASRQGNYEQYF
TGTGCCAGCAGACAGGGGAACTACGAGCAGTACTTC
>NA|TRBV30|TRBJ2-5|NA
CAWSRKETQYF
TGTGCCTGGAGTCGTAAAGAGACCCAGTACTTC
>TRBD2|TRBV30|TRBJ2-7|NA
CAWSVGGGDEQYF
TGTGCCTGGAGTGTCGGTGGGGGGGACGAGCAGTACTTC
>NA|TRBV5-4|TRBJ1-6|NA
CASSSGGREDIPLHF
TGTGCCAGCAGCTCTGGGGGACGAGAGGACATCCCCCTCCACTTT
>TRBD1|TRBV7-9|TRBJ1-1|NA
CASSLTGSPNTEAFF
TGTGCCAGCAGCCTGACAGGGAGTCCGAACACTGAAGCTTTCTTT
>TRBD1|TRBV4-1|TRBJ1-6|few
CASSQDLDLRGRNSPLHF
TGCGCCAGCAGCCAAGACTTAGACCTCAGGGGGCGGAATTCACCCCTCCACTTT
>NA|TRBV15|TRBJ2-2|NA
CATSREASANTGELFF
TGTGCCACCAGCAGAGAGGCCTCCGCGAACACCGGGGAGCTGTTTTTT
>TRBD1|TRBV19|TRBJ2-3|once
CASSMTGGRDTQYF
TGTGCCAGTAGTATGACAGGGGGGCGAGATACGCAGTATTTT
>NA|TRBV6-6|TRBJ1-2|NA
CASSLRRDGYTF
TGTGCCAGCAGTCTCCGCCGGGATGGCTACACCTTC
>TRBD2|TRBV9|TRBJ2-1|NA
CASSVGLAGGYNEQFF
TGTGCCAGCAGCGTAGGACTAGCGGGAGGCTACAATGAGCAGTTCTTC
>TRBD2|TRBV2|TRBJ2-5|NA
CASSTSLAGFGETQYF
TGTGCCAGCAGTACTAGCCTAGCGGGGTTTGGAGAGACCCAGTACTTC
>TRBD1|TRBV4-2|TRBJ1-1|NA
CASSQEAAGGMNTEAFF
TGTGCCAGCAGCCAAGAGGCGGCAGGGGGGATGAACACTGAAGCTTTCTTT
>NA|TRBV5-1|TRBJ2-7|NA
CASSFFRASYEQYF
TGCGCCAGCAGCTTTTTCAGGGCCTCATACGAGCAGTACTTC
>NA|TRBV28|TRBJ2-1|once
CASSWGNNEQFF
TGTGCCAGCAGTTGGGGGAACAATGAGCAGTTCTTC
>TRBD2|TRBV28|TRBJ2-5|NA
CASSLGTSGRFETQYF
TGTGCCAGCAGTTTAGGGACTAGCGGGAGATTTGAGACCCAGTACTTC
>TRBD2|TRBV19|TRBJ2-1|NA
CASSILTTSGSLGSYNEQFF
TGTGCCAGTAGTATTTTGACGACTAGCGGGAGTTTGGGCTCCTACAATGAGCAGTTCTTC
>TRBD1|TRBV4-2|TRBJ2-1|NA
CASSQDRGTGKNEQFF
TGTGCCAGCAGCCAAGATCGCGGGACAGGGAAGAATGAGCAGTTCTTC
>TRBD1|TRBV18|TRBJ1-2|NA
CASSPDTGTANYGYTF
TGTGCCAGCTCACCAGACACAGGGACAGCTAACTATGGCTACACCTTC
>NA|TRBV5-4|TRBJ2-5|NA
CASSLASRKGETQYF
TGTGCCAGCAGCTTGGCCTCGCGGAAGGGGGAGACCCAGTACTTC
>TRBD1|TRBV19|TRBJ1-2|NA
CASSVDRGSGYTF
TGTGCCAGTAGTGTAGACAGGGGGTCTGGCTACACCTTC
>NA|TRBV7-2|TRBJ1-3|NA
CASSLESGNTIYF
TGTGCCAGCAGCTTAGAATCTGGAAACACCATATATTTT
>TRBD1|TRBV19|TRBJ1-1|NA
CASSIAGGTEAFF
TGTGCCAGTAGTATAGCAGGGGGCACTGAAGCTTTCTTT